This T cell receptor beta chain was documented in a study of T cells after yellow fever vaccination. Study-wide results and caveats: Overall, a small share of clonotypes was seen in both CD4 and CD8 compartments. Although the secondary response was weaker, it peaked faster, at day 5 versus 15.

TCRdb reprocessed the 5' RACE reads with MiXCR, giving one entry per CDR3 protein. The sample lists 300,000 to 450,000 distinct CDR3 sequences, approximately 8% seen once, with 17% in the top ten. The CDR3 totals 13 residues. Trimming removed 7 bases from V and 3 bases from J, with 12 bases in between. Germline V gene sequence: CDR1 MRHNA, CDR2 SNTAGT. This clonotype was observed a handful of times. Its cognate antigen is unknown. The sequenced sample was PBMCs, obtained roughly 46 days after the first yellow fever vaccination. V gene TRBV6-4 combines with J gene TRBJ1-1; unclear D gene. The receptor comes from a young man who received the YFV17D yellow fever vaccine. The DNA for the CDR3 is TGTGCCAGCAAGAGCCAGCCGGACACTGAAGCTTTCTTT. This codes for CASKSQPDTEAFF.